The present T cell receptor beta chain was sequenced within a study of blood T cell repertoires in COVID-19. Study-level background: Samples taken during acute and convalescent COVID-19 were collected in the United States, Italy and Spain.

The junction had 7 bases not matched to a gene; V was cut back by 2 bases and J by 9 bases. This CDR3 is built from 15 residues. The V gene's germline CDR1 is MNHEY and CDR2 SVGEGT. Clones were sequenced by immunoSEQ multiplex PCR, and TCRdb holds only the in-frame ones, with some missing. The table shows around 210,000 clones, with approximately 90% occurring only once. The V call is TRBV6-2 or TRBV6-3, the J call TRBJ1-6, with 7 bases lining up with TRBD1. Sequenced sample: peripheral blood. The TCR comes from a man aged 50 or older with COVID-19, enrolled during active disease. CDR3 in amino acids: CASSYRGTVASPLHF. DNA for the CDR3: TGTGCCAGCAGTTACCGTGGGACAGTGGCTTCACCCCTCCACTTT.